These 29 T cell receptor beta chains originate from one sample sequenced in a study of T cells in localized non-small cell lung cancer. This table comes from immunoSEQ multiplex PCR, and its TCRdb copy is limited to in-frame clones, with some not included. The table lists roughly 72,000 clones, around 84% of them singletons. The source material was peripheral blood, sampled before any cancer treatment. The receptors were gathered from a female donor of 60 years or more with stage I lung adenocarcinoma.

V gene TRBV4-3 combines with J gene TRBJ1-2; no clear D. Germline CDR1 reads LGHNA; CDR2 reads YSLEER. V gave up 4 bases and J gave up 8 bases, with 23 bases separating them. CDR3 length equals 16 residues. CDR3 loop: CASSPEGGISSLGYTF. CDR3 DNA: TGCGCCAGCAGCCCCGAGGGCGGGATTTCCTCCCTGGGCTACACCTTC.

V usage is TRBV5-6 and J usage is TRBJ2-7; D ambiguous. CDR3 length equals 13 residues. CDR1 is SGHDT and CDR2 is YYEEEE in the germline V gene. With 1 base removed from V and 0 bases from J, the gap between germline ends came to 5 bases. In nucleotides, the CDR3 is TGTGCCAGCAGCTTGACACCCTCCTACGAGCAGTACTTC. This sequence encodes CASSLTPSYEQYF.

This clone showed up just once. This chain links TRBV7-6 with TRBJ2-1; D is undetermined. This CDR3 is built from 14 residues. With 2 bases removed from V and 6 bases from J, the gap between germline ends came to 11 bases. In germline, CDR1 is SGHVS, CDR2 FNYEAQ. CDR3 DNA sequence: TGTGCCAGCAGCTTACTCGATATCAGCAATGAGCAGTTCTTC. It yields the protein CASSLLDISNEQFF.

This sequence joins TRBV7-3 and TRBJ2-1; D remains ambiguous. V lost 1 base and J 1 base, leaving 11 bases between the germline ends. Germline V gene sequence: CDR1 SGHTA, CDR2 FQGTGA. The CDR3 is made up of 16 amino acids. CDR3 sequence reads: CASSLIPDPSYNEQFF. The CDR3 DNA sequence: TGTGCCAGCAGCTTAATCCCGGACCCTTCCTACAATGAGCAGTTCTTC.

CDR3 amino acids: CASSLRTSGSQYNEQFF. CDR3 coding DNA: TGTGCCAGCAGTTTAAGGACTAGCGGGAGTCAATACAATGAGCAGTTCTTC. V usage is TRBV27 and J usage is TRBJ2-1; 13 bases are a match to TRBD2. CDR3 size: 17 residues. The J segment lost 4 bases and the V segment lost 2 bases, leaving 5 bases of the junction unmatched. Germline-derived CDR1 and CDR2 are MNHEY and SMNVEV (reference sequence).

The chain recombines TRBV5-1 with TRBJ2-5; TRBD1 is a possible D gene (5 bases). V lost 4 bases and J 0 bases, leaving 10 bases between the germline ends. From germline, CDR1 is SGHRS and CDR2 YFSETQ. This CDR3 is built from 14 residues. CDR3 nucleotide sequence: TGCGCCAGCAGCCCGGACATAAACCAAGAGACCCAGTACTTC. Amino acids: CASSPDINQETQYF.

The rearrangement links TRBV2 to TRBJ1-5; TRBD1 aligns across 7 bases. The CDR3 runs to 15 residues. Germline assignment: CDR1 SNHLY and CDR2 FYNNEI. V shed 2 bases and J 3 bases; nucleotides not matched to a gene: 4. The DNA for the CDR3 is TGTGCCAGCAGTGAAAGCAGGGGGTACAATCAGCCCCAGCATTTT. Translation: CASSESRGYNQPQHF.

The chain employs TRBV7-9 and TRBJ2-7; 8 nucleotides align to TRBD1. Germline CDR1 reads SEHNR; CDR2 reads FQNEAQ (reference sequence). V was clipped by 8 bases and J by 1 base; unmatched bases: 13. The CDR3 contains 16 residues. The CDR3: CASSALRTGISYEQYF. CDR3 sequence (DNA): TGTGCCAGCTCGGCCCTCAGGACAGGGATATCCTACGAGCAGTACTTC.

The chain employs TRBV7-9 and TRBJ2-7, with D perhaps assigned TRBD1 or TRBD2 (6 bases each). The CDR3 sequence is 16 residues long. Germline V gene sequence: CDR1 SEHNR, CDR2 FQNEAQ (reference sequence). Trimming pared 1 base from V and 5 bases from J, leaving 18 bases between. The CDR3 region is CASSLVPQGGRNEQYF. The CDR3 DNA follows: TGTGCCAGCAGCTTAGTACCCCAAGGGGGGCGCAACGAGCAGTACTTC.

The rearrangement uses TRBV10-3 and TRBJ1-1; D is ambiguous. The V gene's germline CDR1 is ENHRY and CDR2 SYGVKD. V lost 3 bases to trimming and J lost 7 bases, with 12 bases between them. The CDR3 covers 13 residues. This CDR3 is CAISDGPGVEAFF. The CDR3, as DNA: TGTGCCATCAGTGATGGTCCGGGAGTTGAAGCTTTCTTT.

The V gene is TRBV7-9, the J gene TRBJ1-5; the D is unclear. The CDR3 length is 12 residues. Trimming cost V 5 bases and J 5 bases, with 7 bases left between them. Germline V lookup: CDR1 SEHNR, CDR2 FQNEAQ (reference sequence). The CDR3, as DNA: TGTGCCAGCAGCCGAACAGATCAGCCCCAGCATTTT. The encoded protein is CASSRTDQPQHF.

CDR3 region: CASSQIRDGGYEQYF. CDR3 coding DNA: TGCGCCAGCAGCCAGATCCGGGACGGAGGCTACGAGCAGTACTTC. V and J are TRBV4-3 and TRBJ2-7; perhaps D is TRBD1 or TRBD2 (5 bases each). Germline V gene data show CDR1 as LGHNA and CDR2 as YSLEER. The CDR3 consists of 15 residues. V lost 3 bases and J 3 bases, leaving 15 bases between the germline ends.

The gene calls are TRBV5-1 and TRBJ2-1; TRBD2 agrees at 9 bases. Germline V lookup: CDR1 SGHRS, CDR2 YFSETQ. The CDR3 consists of 15 residues. Trimming removed 2 bases from V and 8 bases from J; junction bases left unmatched: 8. For the CDR3, the DNA is TGCGCCAGCAGCTTAGAAGCGGGGGGTACAGATGAGCAGTTCTTC. Protein product: CASSLEAGGTDEQFF.

Turning to this clone: At one of its ends the junction is not consistent with the germline gene, which may arise from a read error. The V gene is TRBV7-6, the J gene TRBJ1-1; D not resolved. This CDR3 is 13 amino acids long. Germline-derived CDR1 and CDR2 are SGHVS and FNYEAQ. This CDR3 reads CASSLADGAEAFF. In DNA form, the CDR3 reads TGTGCCAGCAGCCTAGCAGACGGTGCTGAAGCTTTCTTT. The full variable domain, with the rest looked up from reference TRBV7-6 and TRBJ1-1, is GAGVSQSPRYKVTKRGQDVALRCDPISGHVSLYWYRQALGQGPEFLTYFNYEAQQDKSGLPNDRFSAERPEGSISTLTIQRTEQRDSAMYRCASSLADGAEAFFGQGTRLTVV.

V usage is TRBV5-5 and J usage is TRBJ1-1, with no clear D. CDR3 length: 14 amino acids. Between the trimmed V and J ends, which lost 3 bases and 3 bases, there was a span of 12 bases. The germline V gene has CDR1 SGHKS and CDR2 YYEKEE (reference sequence). The CDR3 spells CASSSLVFDTEAFF. The CDR3 DNA sequence: TGTGCCAGCAGCTCCCTGGTGTTTGACACTGAAGCTTTCTTT. The whole variable domain, remainder taken from reference TRBV5-5 and TRBJ1-1, is DAGVTQSPTHLIKTRGQQVTLRCSPISGHKSVSWYQQVLGQGPQFIFQYYEKEERGRGNFPDRFSARQFPNYSSELNVNALLLGDSALYLCASSSLVFDTEAFFGQGTRLTVV.

The J gene is TRBJ1-1, the V gene TRBV19; D remains ambiguous. Germline CDR1 is LNHDA and CDR2 is SQIVND (reference sequence). The CDR3 covers 13 residues. Trimming pared 1 base from V and 2 bases from J, leaving 5 bases between. As DNA, the CDR3 is TGTGCCAGTAGTATAGCGACAAACACTGAAGCTTTCTTT. Translation: CASSIATNTEAFF. Full variable domain (missing parts from reference TRBV19 and TRBJ1-1): DGGITQSPKYLFRKEGQNVTLSCEQNLNHDAMYWYRQDPGQGLRLIYYSQIVNDFQKGDIAEGYSVSREKKESFPLTVTSAQKNPTAFYLCASSIATNTEAFFGQGTRLTVV.

The sample holds one count of this clone. V gene TRBV2 combines with J gene TRBJ2-1; no reliable D call. The V and J ends lost 7 bases and 2 bases respectively, with 9 bases between them. Germline V gene sequence: CDR1 SNHLY, CDR2 FYNNEI. The CDR3 consists of 13 residues. For the CDR3, the DNA is TGTGCCAGCAAACGAAACCCCTACAATGAGCAGTTCTTC. It yields the protein CASKRNPYNEQFF.

Note on this clone: The limits of the CDR3 on the DNA are not certain, so only TCRdb's listed CDR3 is given. The CDR3 region is CASSVASGTLGSTF. This rearrangement joins TRBV9 to TRBJ1-2; the table's D call of TRBD1 was not tested on the DNA. The CDR3 numbers 14 amino acids, ends counted. Germline CDR1 SGDLS, CDR2 YYNGEE.

V usage is TRBV7-2 and J usage is TRBJ2-7; 12 bases are shared with TRBD2. The junction had 4 bases not matched to a gene; V was cut back by 4 bases and J by 3 bases. Germline V lookup: CDR1 SGHTA, CDR2 FQGNSA. The CDR3 covers 15 residues. The CDR3 DNA is TGTGCCAGCAGCTCGCTAGCGGGAGGGGTCTACGAGCAGTACTTC. This codes for CASSSLAGGVYEQYF.

This clone was recorded a few times. The chain links TRBV4-1 to TRBJ1-2, with a weak D call TRBD1 (5 bases). This CDR3 spans 14 amino acids. Germline V gene sequence: CDR1 MGHRA, CDR2 YSYEKL. With 0 bases removed from V and 10 bases from J, the gap between germline ends came to 15 bases. CDR3 region: CASSQDMGQPFYTF. The CDR3, as DNA: TGCGCCAGCAGCCAAGATATGGGGCAGCCCTTCTACACCTTC.

The rearrangement links TRBV23-1 to TRBJ1-2, with 9 bases matching TRBD1. TRBV23-1 is noted as an ORF with a role that remains uncertain. The trim removed 2 bases at V and 7 bases at J, leaving 14 bases unmatched. This CDR3 comprises 17 residues. CDR3 DNA: TGCGCCAGCAGTCAAAAAAGCCGGGGACAGGGAAAGAGTGGCTACACCTTC. Protein: CASSQKSRGQGKSGYTF.

CDR3 sequence: CASSFRGGLGNEQFF. In DNA, the CDR3 is TGTGCCAGCAGCTTCAGGGGGGGCCTGGGGAATGAGCAGTTCTTC. V is TRBV13 and J is TRBJ2-1, with D perhaps TRBD1 or TRBD2 (7 bases each). The CDR3 spans 15 residues. Trimming took off 3 bases at V and 7 bases at J, with 16 bases between the two ends. Germline values: CDR1 PRHDT, CDR2 FYEKMQ (reference sequence). Full variable domain (outside the CDR3, taken from reference TRBV13 and TRBJ2-1): AAGVIQSPRHLIKEKRETATLKCYPIPRHDTVYWYQQGPGQDPQFLISFYEKMQSDKGSIPDRFSAQQFSDYHSELNMSSLELGDSALYFCASSFRGGLGNEQFFGPGTRLTVL.

The V and J genes are TRBV7-9 and TRBJ1-2; D uncertain. The V gene lost 1 base and the J gene lost 8 bases, with 5 bases spanning the gap. The CDR3 is 11 amino acids. The V gene's germline CDR1 is SEHNR and CDR2 FQNEAQ (reference sequence). The CDR3 DNA is TGTGCCAGCAGCTTAGATTTGGGCTACACCTTC. Protein product: CASSLDLGYTF.

The CDR3 loop is CASSLIGTDNEQFF. CDR3 bases: TGTGCCAGCAGTTTAATCGGGACAGACAATGAGCAGTTCTTC. V usage is TRBV28 and J usage is TRBJ2-1, with 7 bases matching TRBD1. This CDR3 region has 14 residues. In germline, CDR1 is MDHEN, CDR2 SYDVKM. V was clipped by 2 bases and J by 5 bases; unmatched bases: 3.

This rearrangement joins TRBV15 to TRBJ2-1; D remains ambiguous. Between the trimmed V and J ends, which lost 3 bases and 7 bases, there was a span of 16 bases. Germline lookup yields CDR1 LNHNV and CDR2 YYDKDF (reference sequence). CDR3 length equals 15 residues. The CDR3 DNA sequence: TGTGCCACCAGCAGGAGCGTCGTTCGAGGTAATGAGCAGTTCTTC. Its protein is CATSRSVVRGNEQFF. Full variable domain (outside the CDR3, taken from reference TRBV15 and TRBJ2-1): DAMVIQNPRYQVTQFGKPVTLSCSQTLNHNVMYWYQQKSSQAPKLLFHYYDKDFNNEADTPDNFQSRRPNTSFCFLDIRSPGLGDTAMYLCATSRSVVRGNEQFFGPGTRLTVL.

The V call is TRBV21-1, the J call TRBJ2-1. TRBV21-1 is labeled a pseudogene. The CDR3 is made up of 15 amino acids. The CDR3 DNA reads as TGTGCCAGCAGCAACTCGGACCCGATCTACAATGAGCAGTTCTTC. As protein: CASSNSDPIYNEQFF.

The genes are TRBV5-1 and TRBJ2-5; a weak D match, TRBD2 (5 bases). The CDR3 loop spans 14 amino acids. V lost 0 bases and J lost 5, with 11 bases in between. Germline V gene sequence: CDR1 SGHRS, CDR2 YFSETQ. CDR3 nucleotides: TGCGCCAGCAGCTTGGCCGCGGGTATTGAGACCCAGTACTTC. The encoded protein is CASSLAAGIETQYF.

This chain connects TRBV6-6 to TRBJ1-1, with D maybe TRBD1 (6 bases). Trimming stripped 6 bases from V and 5 bases from J, with 16 bases between. Germline assignment: CDR1 MNHNY and CDR2 SVGAGI (reference sequence). The CDR3 runs to 14 residues. This chain's CDR3 is CASSFGPRGTEAFF. CDR3 nucleotides: TGTGCCAGCAGCTTCGGACCGAGGGGGACTGAAGCTTTCTTT.

The chain joins TRBV7-6 to TRBJ1-1, with TRBD1 matching over 7 bases. The CDR3 is 14 amino acids. Germline CDR1 SGHVS, CDR2 FNYEAQ. V lost 2 bases and J lost 3; bases outside the gene matches: 3. The CDR3 loop reads CASSLRQGDTEAFF. In DNA, the CDR3 is TGTGCCAGCAGCTTAAGACAGGGAGACACTGAAGCTTTCTTT.